Sequencing of this T cell receptor (beta chain) was carried out in a study of siplizumab effects on memory and regulatory T cells. On this clone itself: What it binds is unknown.

CDR3 length: 15 residues. In germline, CDR1 is LGHNA, CDR2 YSLEER. Germline trimming cut 0 bases from V and 6 bases from J; bases unmatched to any gene: 6. Sequenced by immunoSEQ multiplex PCR; TCRdb stores in-frame clones only, minus some. This table holds about 100,000 clones, 91% found once. Findings of the study overall: Mappable alloreactive CD4+ clones were on average around 69% Treg-derived with siplizumab, 26.9% in controls.

The sequenced sample was CD4+ T cells sorted from blood. This clonotype was obtained from a human donor in good health. The chain is built from TRBV4-3 and TRBJ2-7; TRBD1 agrees at 9 bases. CDR3 sequence (DNA): TGCGCCAGCAGCCAAGAGGGGACAGGGCAAGGCGAGCAGTACTTC. Translating it yields CASSQEGTGQGEQYF.